This record covers a single TCR beta chain. Its antigen remains unknown. Germline V gene sequence: CDR1 MGHRA, CDR2 YSYEKL. The length of the CDR3 is 11 residues. The V end lost 10 bases, the J end lost 9 bases, and 13 bases lay between the germline ends. TCR alpha and TCR beta cDNA libraries carrying sample barcodes and UMIs came from 5'RACE with constant-segment primers. A single record per CDR3 protein comes from TCRdb applying MiXCR to the 5' RACE reads. Of about 340,000 distinct CDR3 sequences listed, over 13% are singletons. This specimen comes from a study of T-cell memory formation after mild COVID-19. Study summary: TCR clusters were mostly confined to one donor each. General observations from the study: Pre-infection memory showed some responding clones, and this suggested that cross-reactive memory joined. From day 15 to 85, contracting clones were balanced between CD4 and CD8, whereas later expanders leaned toward CD4+.

The chain employs TRBV4-1 and TRBJ2-1; D is perhaps TRBD1 (6 bases). Source material: PBMCs or a T cell subset sorted from them (not recorded which). The clonotype was recovered from a young man who had mild COVID-19 (a few samples of this study predate the infection). Cell type and time point are not known. CDR3 nucleotide sequence: TGCGCCACTCAGCAAGGGGGTGAGCAGTTCTTC. It codes for CATQQGGEQFF.